Listed below are T cell receptor beta chains from one sample, sequenced in a study of T cells after yellow fever vaccination. TCRdb redid the calling of the 5' RACE reads with MiXCR, one entry per CDR3 protein. The table includes around 50,000 distinct CDR3 sequences, 7.4% detected once. The sequencing here drew on CD8+ T cells sorted from PBMCs, taken more than 14 days after the first yellow fever vaccination. These receptors came from a man between 18 and 35 years old who received the YFV17D yellow fever vaccine. Both conserved end residues are part of each CDR3. The D gene is left open where the match is weak. Not every row has a clone size; where given, it reads once, few, many or a size class.

CDR3aa: CSVDPGLNNEQFF
CDR3nt: TGCAGCGTTGATCCCGGCCTGAACAATGAGCAGTTCTTC
v_gene: TRBV29-1
d_gene: -
len: 13
j_gene: TRBJ2-1
abundance: many

CDR3aa: CASSGTRVLSTDTQYF
CDR3nt: TGCGCCAGCAGCGGCACTAGGGTTCTGAGCACAGATACGCAGTATTTT
v_gene: TRBV5-1
d_gene: -
len: 16
j_gene: TRBJ2-3
abundance: many

CDR3aa: CSAKNLAGGTTGELFF
CDR3nt: TGCAGTGCTAAAAATCTAGCGGGGGGGACAACCGGGGAGCTGTTTTTT
v_gene: TRBV20-1
d_gene: TRBD2
len: 16
j_gene: TRBJ2-2
abundance: few

CDR3aa: CASSQASTGGEETQYF
CDR3nt: TGTGCCAGCAGCCAAGCTTCGACAGGGGGGGAAGAGACCCAGTACTTC
v_gene: TRBV4-2
d_gene: TRBD1
len: 16
j_gene: TRBJ2-5
abundance: many

CDR3aa: CASSFRGQGTGELFF
CDR3nt: TGTGCCAGCTCCTTCCGGGGCCAAGGCACCGGGGAGCTGTTTTTT
v_gene: TRBV6-2/TRBV6-3
d_gene: -
len: 15
j_gene: TRBJ2-2
abundance: many

CDR3aa: CSARSSGGTDNEQFF
CDR3nt: TGCAGTGCTAGATCCAGCGGGGGGACAGACAATGAGCAGTTCTTC
v_gene: TRBV20-1
d_gene: TRBD2
len: 15
j_gene: TRBJ2-1
abundance: many

CDR3aa: CSARRRNYEQYF
CDR3nt: TGCAGTGCTAGAAGGCGGAACTACGAGCAGTACTTC
v_gene: TRBV20-1
d_gene: -
len: 12
j_gene: TRBJ2-7
abundance: many

CDR3aa: CASRHRTGRIETQYF
CDR3nt: TGTGCCAGCCGCCACCGTACCGGGAGGATAGAGACCCAGTACTTC
v_gene: TRBV3-1
d_gene: TRBD2
len: 15
j_gene: TRBJ2-5
abundance: many

CDR3aa: CASSQEDLQFNQPQHF
CDR3nt: TGTGCCAGCAGCCAAGAGGACCTTCAATTTAATCAGCCCCAGCATTTT
v_gene: TRBV4-2
d_gene: -
len: 16
j_gene: TRBJ1-5
abundance: many

CDR3aa: CASRYEGWETQYF
CDR3nt: TGTGCCAGCAGATATGAGGGTTGGGAGACCCAGTACTTC
v_gene: TRBV12-3/TRBV12-4
d_gene: -
len: 13
j_gene: TRBJ2-5
abundance: many

CDR3aa: CASSGGQAGSYEQYF
CDR3nt: TGCGCCAGCAGCGGCGGACAGGCGGGGTCCTACGAGCAGTACTTC
v_gene: TRBV5-1
d_gene: -
len: 15
j_gene: TRBJ2-7
abundance: many

CDR3aa: CASSLPLKDSNQPQHF
CDR3nt: TGCGCCAGCAGCCTACCCCTCAAGGATAGCAATCAGCCCCAGCATTTT
v_gene: TRBV5-1
d_gene: -
len: 16
j_gene: TRBJ1-5
abundance: few

CDR3aa: CASRAGTGDSGELFF
CDR3nt: TGTGCCAGCAGAGCCGGGACAGGGGATTCCGGGGAGCTGTTTTTT
v_gene: TRBV12-3/TRBV12-4
d_gene: TRBD1
len: 15
j_gene: TRBJ2-2
abundance: many

CDR3aa: CASSLRLQGFTDTQYF
CDR3nt: TGTGCCAGCAGCTTACGGCTGCAGGGATTTACAGATACGCAGTATTTT
v_gene: TRBV7-2
d_gene: -
len: 16
j_gene: TRBJ2-3
abundance: many

CDR3aa: CSVEAFSTLLTF
CDR3nt: TGCAGCGTTGAAGCGTTTTCTACCCTTCTCACCTTC
v_gene: TRBV29-1
d_gene: -
len: 12
j_gene: TRBJ1-2
abundance: many

CDR3aa: CASSLTPGRGSYTF
CDR3nt: TGTGCCAGCAGCCTTACGCCCGGGCGGGGAAGCTACACCTTC
v_gene: TRBV7-9
d_gene: -
len: 14
j_gene: TRBJ1-2
abundance: many

CDR3aa: CASSSGGLQYF
CDR3nt: TGTGCCAGCAGCTCTGGGGGGCTTCAGTACTTC
v_gene: TRBV11-2
d_gene: -
len: 11
j_gene: TRBJ2-4
abundance: many

CDR3aa: CASSPPGQGMSTGELFF
CDR3nt: TGTGCCAGCAGCCCCCCCGGACAGGGTATGAGTACCGGGGAGCTGTTTTTT
v_gene: TRBV13
d_gene: TRBD1
len: 17
j_gene: TRBJ2-2
abundance: many

CDR3aa: CASSPVGTGIGGEQFF
CDR3nt: TGTGCCAGCAGCCCAGTCGGGACGGGCATCGGCGGTGAGCAGTTCTTC
v_gene: TRBV6-5
d_gene: -
len: 16
j_gene: TRBJ2-1
abundance: many

CDR3aa: CASSQDNQPQHF
CDR3nt: TGTGCCAGCAGCCAAGACAATCAGCCCCAGCATTTT
v_gene: TRBV3-1
d_gene: -
len: 12
j_gene: TRBJ1-5
abundance: many

CDR3aa: CASSQDIGGYTF
CDR3nt: TGCGCCAGCAGCCAAGATATAGGAGGCTACACCTTC
v_gene: TRBV4-1
d_gene: -
len: 12
j_gene: TRBJ1-2
abundance: many

CDR3aa: CASSGLAGGLQETQYF
CDR3nt: TGTGCCAGCAGCGGGCTAGCGGGGGGCCTCCAAGAGACCCAGTACTTC
v_gene: TRBV9
d_gene: TRBD2
len: 16
j_gene: TRBJ2-5
abundance: many

CDR3aa: CASRSSVGNTEAFF
CDR3nt: TGTGCCAGCAGATCTTCTGTGGGGAACACTGAAGCTTTCTTT
v_gene: TRBV7-9
d_gene: -
len: 14
j_gene: TRBJ1-1
abundance: many

CDR3aa: CASSYPQRLQETQYF
CDR3nt: TGTGCCAGCAGTTACCCCCAGAGGCTACAAGAGACCCAGTACTTC
v_gene: TRBV6-5
d_gene: -
len: 15
j_gene: TRBJ2-5
abundance: many

CDR3aa: CASSPGLSSTDTQYF
CDR3nt: TGTGCCAGCAGTCCCGGACTGTCTAGCACAGATACGCAGTATTTT
v_gene: TRBV12-3/TRBV12-4
d_gene: -
len: 15
j_gene: TRBJ2-3
abundance: few

CDR3aa: CASSLGTYTEAFF
CDR3nt: TGTGCCAGCAGCTTAGGGACTTACACTGAAGCTTTCTTT
v_gene: TRBV7-6
d_gene: -
len: 13
j_gene: TRBJ1-1
abundance: many

CDR3aa: CASSHSYEQYF
CDR3nt: TGTGCCAGCAGCCATAGCTACGAGCAGTACTTC
v_gene: TRBV12-3/TRBV12-4
d_gene: -
len: 11
j_gene: TRBJ2-7
abundance: many

CDR3aa: CASSYMGRAEAFF
CDR3nt: TGTGCCAGCAGTTACATGGGTAGGGCTGAAGCTTTCTTT
v_gene: TRBV6-2/TRBV6-3
d_gene: -
len: 13
j_gene: TRBJ1-1
abundance: many

CDR3aa: CASTHTTSGNTDTQYF
CDR3nt: TGTGCCAGCACTCACACCACTAGCGGGAACACAGATACGCAGTATTTT
v_gene: TRBV2
d_gene: TRBD2
len: 16
j_gene: TRBJ2-3
abundance: many

CDR3aa: CASSQVRWDRGYEQYF
CDR3nt: TGCGCCAGCAGCCAAGTTAGATGGGACAGGGGCTACGAGCAGTACTTC
v_gene: TRBV4-1
d_gene: TRBD1
len: 16
j_gene: TRBJ2-7
abundance: many

CDR3aa: CASSYRDNYEQYF
CDR3nt: TGTGCCAGCAGTTACCGGGACAACTACGAGCAGTACTTC
v_gene: TRBV6-2/TRBV6-3
d_gene: -
len: 13
j_gene: TRBJ2-7
abundance: many

CDR3aa: CAMGPGLLCYTF
CDR3nt: TGTGCCATGGGCCCCGGGCTCCTCTGCTACACCTTC
v_gene: TRBV4-2
d_gene: -
len: 12
j_gene: TRBJ1-2
abundance: -

CDR3aa: CASSFGLSPEQFF
CDR3nt: TGCGCCAGCAGCTTCGGGCTATCCCCTGAGCAGTTCTTC
v_gene: TRBV5-1
d_gene: -
len: 13
j_gene: TRBJ2-1
abundance: many

CDR3aa: CASSPVQEGLAKNIQYF
CDR3nt: TGTGCCAGCTCACCAGTGCAGGAGGGCTTAGCCAAAAACATTCAGTACTTC
v_gene: TRBV18
d_gene: -
len: 17
j_gene: TRBJ2-4
abundance: many

CDR3aa: CAISPGFGPVFSNYGYTF
CDR3nt: TGTGCCATCAGCCCTGGTTTTGGGCCCGTATTTTCTAACTATGGCTACACCTTC
v_gene: TRBV4-2
d_gene: -
len: 18
j_gene: TRBJ1-2
abundance: once

CDR3aa: CASSLMGNYGYTF
CDR3nt: TGTGCCAGCAGTTTAATGGGAAACTATGGCTACACCTTC
v_gene: TRBV28
d_gene: -
len: 13
j_gene: TRBJ1-2
abundance: many

CDR3aa: CASSYLQGLRNIGELFF
CDR3nt: TGTGCCAGCAGTTATCTACAGGGTCTCAGGAACATCGGGGAGCTGTTTTTT
v_gene: TRBV6-5
d_gene: -
len: 17
j_gene: TRBJ2-2
abundance: many

CDR3aa: CSARTGGFGELFF
CDR3nt: TGCAGTGCTCGGACAGGGGGCTTTGGGGAGCTGTTTTTT
v_gene: TRBV20-1
d_gene: TRBD1
len: 13
j_gene: TRBJ2-2
abundance: many

CDR3aa: CASSAGLSYEQYF
CDR3nt: TGTGCCAGTAGTGCGGGGCTCTCCTACGAGCAGTACTTC
v_gene: TRBV19
d_gene: -
len: 13
j_gene: TRBJ2-7
abundance: many

CDR3aa: CASSLGTNTEAFF
CDR3nt: TGTGCCAGCAGCTTAGGGACTAACACTGAAGCTTTCTTT
v_gene: TRBV7-6
d_gene: -
len: 13
j_gene: TRBJ1-1
abundance: many